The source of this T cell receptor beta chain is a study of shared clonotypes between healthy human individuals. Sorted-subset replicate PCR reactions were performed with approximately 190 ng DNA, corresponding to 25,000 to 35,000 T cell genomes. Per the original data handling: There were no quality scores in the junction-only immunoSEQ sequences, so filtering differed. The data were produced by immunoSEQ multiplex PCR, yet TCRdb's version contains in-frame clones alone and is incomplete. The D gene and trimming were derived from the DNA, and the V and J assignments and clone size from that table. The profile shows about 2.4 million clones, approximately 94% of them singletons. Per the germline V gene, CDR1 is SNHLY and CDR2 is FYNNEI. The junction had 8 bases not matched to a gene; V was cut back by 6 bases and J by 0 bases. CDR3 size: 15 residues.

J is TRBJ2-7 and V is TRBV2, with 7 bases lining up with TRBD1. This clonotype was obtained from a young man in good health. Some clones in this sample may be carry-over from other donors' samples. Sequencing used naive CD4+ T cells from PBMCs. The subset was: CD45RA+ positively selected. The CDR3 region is CASSANRGPSYEQYF. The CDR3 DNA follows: TGTGCCAGCAGCGCCAACAGGGGTCCCTCCTACGAGCAGTACTTC.